Listed here are 17 T cell receptor beta chains from one sample, sequenced in a study of post-analysis software for immune sequencing data. General study points: The five TRBV segments detected at higher frequency in patients than in controls included TRBV5-6, TRBV5-1 and TRBV20-1.

Their cognate antigens are unknown. Unique molecular identifiers had been added to the TCR beta cDNA libraries. Each CDR3 protein is one row after TCRdb ran MiXCR on the PCR reads. Here the sample spans a few hundred thousand distinct CDR3 sequences, 36% being singletons. What was sequenced was blood. These receptors all come from a girl aged 5-17 years with multiple sclerosis.

The table lists this clonotype with many counts. V usage is TRBV28 and J usage is TRBJ2-3, with 10 bases matching TRBD2. CDR3 length: 16 amino acids. V shed 6 bases, J shed 0 bases, and the junction held 6 bases outside the gene matches. Germline-derived CDR1 and CDR2 are MDHEN and SYDVKM. CDR3 DNA sequence: TGTGCCAGCAGCCGAACGACTAGCGGGAGCACAGATACGCAGTATTTT. Its protein is CASSRTTSGSTDTQYF.

This clonotype occurred a few times. CDR3 loop: CASSQTRTSGTRSSYNEQFF. The CDR3 region has the DNA TGTGCCAGCAGCCAAACGCGCACTAGCGGGACCCGGAGCTCCTACAATGAGCAGTTCTTC. V usage is TRBV3-1 and J usage is TRBJ2-1, with 10 bases identical to TRBD2. The CDR3 spans 20 residues. Unmatched junction bases numbered 13, after V lost 2 bases and J lost 0 bases. The V gene's germline CDR1 is LGHDT and CDR2 YNNKEL (reference sequence).

V and J are TRBV7-8 and TRBJ2-7; tentative D call: TRBD1 (6 bases). The CDR3 is made up of 14 amino acids. The ends were cut back, 1 base at V and 3 bases at J, with 10 bases in the middle. The germline V gene encodes CDR1 SGHVS and CDR2 FQNEAQ. DNA for the CDR3: TGTGCCAGCAGCTTAGGGACAGCGAGCTACGAGCAGTACTTC. Amino acids: CASSLGTASYEQYF.

Note on this clonotype: A clone one base away is much larger, so this may be a read error. This chain connects TRBV7-8 to TRBJ2-5, with TRBD1 matching over 7 bases. The V and J ends lost 3 bases and 11 bases, in that order; junction bases with no gene match: 9. This CDR3 region has 13 residues. From germline, CDR1 is SGHVS and CDR2 FQNEAQ. CDR3 region: CASSFGTESEQYF. The DNA of the CDR3 is TGTGCCAGCAGCTTCGGGACAGAGAGTGAGCAGTACTTC.

This chain links TRBV3-1 with TRBJ1-1; D may be TRBD1 (5 bases). The V end was cut by 4 bases, the J end by 0 bases, with 12 bases between. The length of the CDR3 is 15 residues. The germline V gene has CDR1 LGHDT and CDR2 YNNKEL (reference sequence). The CDR3 region is CASSRGRTMNTEAFF. In nucleotides, the CDR3 is TGTGCCAGCAGCCGGGGACGGACCATGAACACTGAAGCTTTCTTT. Full variable domain (rest looked up from reference TRBV3-1 and TRBJ1-1): DTAVSQTPKYLVTQMGNDKSIKCEQNLGHDTMYWYKQDSKKFLKIMFSYNNKELIINETVPNRFSPKSPDKAHLNLHINSLELGDSAVYFCASSRGRTMNTEAFFGQGTRLTVV.

The table lists this clonotype with many counts. This rearrangement joins TRBV6-4 to TRBJ1-6, with 9 bases lining up with TRBD1. This CDR3 has 14 amino acids. V lost 6 bases and J lost 7; bases outside the gene matches: 4. Germline CDR1 is MRHNA and CDR2 is SNTAGT. This CDR3 is CASSRTGENSPLHF. DNA for the CDR3: TGTGCCAGCAGCAGGACAGGGGAAAATTCACCCCTCCACTTT.

This clonotype occurred many times. At one end the junction does not follow the germline gene, possibly because of a read error. The chain carries TRBV29-1 and TRBJ1-2, with D possibly matching TRBD1 (5 bases). The CDR3 length is 12 residues. Germline CDR1 SQVTM, CDR2 ANQGSEA. The CDR3 region is CSVDRGVYSYTF. The CDR3 region has the DNA TGCAGCGTTGATCGGGGGGTCTATAGCTACACCTTC.

This clonotype was detected ten times or more. This chain links TRBV4-2 with TRBJ1-2; D unresolved. The V gene lost 0 bases and the J gene lost 8 bases, with 19 bases spanning the gap. CDR3 size: 16 residues. Germline CDR1 and CDR2: LGHNA and YNFKEQ. DNA for the CDR3: TGTGCCAGCAGCCAAGAACCAAGCGGGTCCCTGGTAGGCTACACCTTC. Protein: CASSQEPSGSLVGYTF.

This clonotype showed up many times. The rearrangement joins TRBV20-1 to TRBJ2-1, with TRBD2 identical over 7 bases. This CDR3 region has 14 residues. Losses at the gene ends were 5 bases for V and 5 bases for J; bases not matched to a gene: 9. The germline CDR1 and CDR2 sequences are DFQATT and SNEGSKA (reference sequence). Here the CDR3 reads CSASLAPPHNEQFF. The CDR3 DNA reads TGCAGTGCTTCACTAGCGCCCCCCCACAATGAGCAGTTCTTC.

Many counts were recorded for this clonotype. The rearrangement links TRBV6-1 to TRBJ1-6; D gene uncertain. CDR1 MNHNS and CDR2 SASEGT come from the germline V gene. Trimming pared 1 base from V and 7 bases from J, leaving 5 bases between. This CDR3 contains 13 residues. The CDR3 DNA is TGTGCCAGCAGTGAAGAAAGGAATTCACCCCTCCACTTT. Amino acids: CASSEERNSPLHF.

This clonotype showed up many times. The genes are TRBV5-1 and TRBJ1-2; TRBD1 matches at 11 bases. The CDR3 has 17 residues. Trimming at V came to 3 bases and at J to 5 bases, leaving 12 bases not matched to a gene. Germline lookup yields CDR1 SGHRS and CDR2 YFSETQ. The DNA for the CDR3 is TGCGCCAGCAGCTCTGGACAGGGGGCTGTTTTTACTTATGGCTACACCTTC. Protein product: CASSSGQGAVFTYGYTF.

In its sample, this clonotype was seen many times. The V gene is TRBV28, the J gene TRBJ2-5, with a weak D call TRBD1 (6 bases). The CDR3 covers 19 residues. Deletions cut 4 bases from V and 0 bases from J, with 24 bases between. Per the germline V gene, CDR1 is MDHEN and CDR2 is SYDVKM. This CDR3 reads CASSYPPLRQEKHQETQYF. The CDR3 DNA sequence: TGTGCCAGCAGTTACCCCCCCCTCCGACAGGAAAAACACCAAGAGACCCAGTACTTC. Variable domain in full (rest from reference TRBV28 and TRBJ2-5): DVKVTQSSRYLVKRTGEKVFLECVQDMDHENMFWYRQDPGLGLRLIYFSYDVKMKEKGDIPEGYSVSREKKERFSLILESASTNQTSMYLCASSYPPLRQEKHQETQYFGPGTRLLVL.

This clonotype was seen more than once but under ten times. V gene TRBV19 combines with J gene TRBJ1-1; D is ambiguous. Germline-derived CDR1 and CDR2 are LNHDA and SQIVND (reference sequence). The germline V and J ends were trimmed by 1 base and 1 base, with 10 bases remaining between them. This CDR3 contains 15 residues. The CDR3 DNA follows: TGTGCCAGTAGTATAGTAGGCAGGTCGAACACTGAAGCTTTCTTT. It specifies CASSIVGRSNTEAFF. Filled out from reference TRBV19 and TRBJ1-1, the complete variable domain reads DGGITQSPKYLFRKEGQNVTLSCEQNLNHDAMYWYRQDPGQGLRLIYYSQIVNDFQKGDIAEGYSVSREKKESFPLTVTSAQKNPTAFYLCASSIVGRSNTEAFFGQGTRLTVV.

This clonotype has a count of ten or more. The chain recombines TRBV7-9 with TRBJ1-4; a weak D match, TRBD1 (5 bases). CDR3 length: 13 amino acids. V was shortened by 3 bases and J by 7 bases, with 9 bases between the two germline ends. Germline CDR1 is SEHNR and CDR2 is FQNEAQ (reference sequence). CDR3 nucleotide sequence: TGTGCCAGCAGCTTCGGGGGAAGTGAAAAACTGTTTTTT. Its protein product is CASSFGGSEKLFF.

Comment on this clonotype: A much more abundant neighbour one base away suggests this may be a read error. The gene calls are TRBV7-9 and TRBJ2-3, with TRBD2 matching 10 bases. Germline V CDR1 and CDR2: SEHNR, FQNEAQ (reference sequence). The CDR3 covers 16 residues. Germline trimming cut 11 bases from V and 2 bases from J; bases unmatched to any gene: 13. CDR3 protein: CAAGGPAGGNTDTQYF. In DNA form, the CDR3 reads TGTGCCGCCGGGGGACCAGCGGGGGGGAACACAGATACGCAGTATTTT.

This clonotype was counted at least ten times. The DNA of the CDR3 is TGCGCCAGCAGTGATGCGGCCCTTCCGATGAACACTGAAGCTTTCTTT. Its translation is CASSDAALPMNTEAFF. V is TRBV10-2 and J is TRBJ1-1; D uncertain. This CDR3 region has 16 residues. Germline V lookup: CDR1 WSHSY, CDR2 SAAADI. Trimming shortened V by 3 bases and J by 0 bases, and 14 bases separated the two germline ends.

This clonotype was observed many times. The chain has TRBV2 and TRBJ1-2, with a weak D call TRBD1 (6 bases). The CDR3 extends over 12 amino acids. Deletions cut 5 bases from V and 7 bases from J, with 11 bases between. The germline V gene has CDR1 SNHLY and CDR2 FYNNEI. The CDR3 nucleotides read TGTGCCAGCAGTCAGGGGACCGGTGGCTACACCTTC. Its translation: CASSQGTGGYTF. The entire variable domain, with the rest obtained from reference TRBV2 and TRBJ1-2, is as follows: EPEVTQTPSHQVTQMGQEVILRCVPISNHLYFYWYRQILGQKVEFLVSFYNNEISEKSEIFDDQFSVERPDGSNFTLKIRSTKLEDSAMYFCASSQGTGGYTFGSGTRLTVV.